This T cell receptor beta chain was profiled in a study of blood T cell repertoires in COVID-19 (dated by TCRdb to 2020 to 2022). Regarding the study in general: Collaborator samples came from the United States, Italy and Spain and covered acute and convalescent phases of COVID-19. The prospective study material was composed of cDNA or gDNA derived from T cells, B-cell-depleted T cells, or PBMCs. The dataset comprised deeply sampled blood TCRbeta repertoires from subjects exposed to, actively infected with, or recovered from COVID-19. The repertoires were made available in a free public database intended to serve as a resource for research on the immune response to SARS-CoV-2. The samples were drawn from the first 160 participants of the ongoing ImmuneRACE study and from 950 to 1,500 subjects provided by 6 global collaborators. Nearly every sample came with metadata listing a de-identified subject ID, COVID-19 status, age in years and sex. Where available, HLA class I and class II types were taken from metadata supplied by the sample provider and were not determined by assay-based typing.

In the case of this clone: Its antigen remains undetermined. There are no base qualities to consult, and no much larger clone falls within one base.

TCRbeta CDR3 regions were amplified from genomic DNA using the immunoSEQ Assay, a bias-controlled multiplex PCR. Regarding the original processing steps: The number of nucleated cells in each sample was estimated by amplification of reference gene primers within the assay. Sequence reads were collapsed and filtered to measure the absolute abundance of every unique TCRbeta CDR3 rearrangement. For each sample, productive Simpson clonality was calculated as the square root of Simpson's diversity index over productive rearrangements. As stored in TCRdb, this immuneACCESS dataset retains in-frame rearrangements with V and J assigned. A fraction of the clones does not appear; measured against another copy, unresolved V genes explain less than half of the discrepancy, and the remainder lacks a known reason. From that table come the V and J calls and clone size; the DNA was used to work out D and trimming. This sample is represented by about 130,000 clones; approximately 80% of them were singletons. The top ten clones comprise 9% to 15% of the sample.

Collaborating institutions collected whole blood in K2EDTA tubes following their own protocols. For TCRbeta analysis, collaborator samples were shipped as frozen whole blood, as isolated PBMCs, or as DNA extracted from either sample type. Here is what the overall study found, with its caveats: The amount of clinical and demographic metadata varied by source and participant and was provided uncurated.

The germline V end is reduced by 8 bases and the J end by 2 bases; junction bases left unmatched: 0. CDR1 and CDR2, looked up from the germline V gene, are SNHLY and FYNNEI. Reading from cysteine to phenylalanine, the CDR3 counts 11 amino acids. CDR3 DNA only is kept here, 33 bases in frame from base 1. The V gene is TRBV2 and the J gene is TRBJ2-7; TRBD1 matches 7 bases in the middle. The source of this sequence is a woman in her sixties with acute or convalescent COVID-19. Sequences were obtained from peripheral blood. CDR3 reads: CASGTAYEQYF. The DNA sequence is given as TGTGCCAGCGGGACAGCCTACGAGCAGTACTTC.